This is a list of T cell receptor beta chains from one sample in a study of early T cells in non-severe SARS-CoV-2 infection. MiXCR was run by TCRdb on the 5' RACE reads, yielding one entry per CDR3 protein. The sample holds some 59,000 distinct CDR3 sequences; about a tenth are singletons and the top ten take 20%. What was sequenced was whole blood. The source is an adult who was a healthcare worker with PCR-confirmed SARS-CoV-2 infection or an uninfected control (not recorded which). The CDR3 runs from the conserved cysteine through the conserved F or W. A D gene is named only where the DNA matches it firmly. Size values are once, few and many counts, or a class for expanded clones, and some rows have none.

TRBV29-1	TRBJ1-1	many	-	TGCAGCGTCGACAGTATTGAAGCTTTCTTT	CSVDSIEAFF
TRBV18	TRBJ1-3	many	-	TGTGCCAGCTCACCTATCACTGGACCTGGAAACACCATATATTTT	CASSPITGPGNTIYF
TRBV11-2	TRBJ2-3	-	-	TGTGCCAGCAGCCAAATCCGGGCCACAGATACGCAGTATTTT	CASSQIRATDTQYF
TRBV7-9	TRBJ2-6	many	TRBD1	TGTGCCAGCAGCTTAACCTGGACAGGCTCCGGGGCCAACGTCCTGACTTTC	CASSLTWTGSGANVLTF
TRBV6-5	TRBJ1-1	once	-	TGTGCCAGCAGTTCCCGGTACACTGAAGCTTTCTTT	CASSSRYTEAFF
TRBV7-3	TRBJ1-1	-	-	TGTGCCAGCAGCGCACAGGTTGGGGGTACTGAAGCTTTCTTT	CASSAQVGGTEAFF
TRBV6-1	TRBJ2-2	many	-	TGTGCCAGCACCTGGGACCGTGGGAACGGGGAGCTGTTTTTT	CASTWDRGNGELFF
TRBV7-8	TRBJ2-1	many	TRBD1	TGTGCCAGCAGCTTAGGGGACAGGGTCTACAATGAGCAGTTCTTC	CASSLGDRVYNEQFF
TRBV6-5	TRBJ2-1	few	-	TGTGCCAGCAGTTCAAGAGGGTTGAATGAGCAGTTCTTC	CASSSRGLNEQFF
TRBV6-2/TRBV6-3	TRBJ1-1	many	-	TGTGCCAGCAGTTACGAGGCAGGTCTGAACACTGAAGCTTTCTTT	CASSYEAGLNTEAFF
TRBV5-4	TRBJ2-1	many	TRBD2	TGTGCCAGCAGCTGGGATAGCGGGGGGGAGTACAATGAGCAGTTCTTC	CASSWDSGGEYNEQFF
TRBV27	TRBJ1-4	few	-	TGTGCCAGCAGTTTACGGGGGCTTGGGGAAAAACTGTTTTTT	CASSLRGLGEKLFF
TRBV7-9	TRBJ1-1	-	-	TGTGCCAGCAGCTTTACGGCGAACACTGAAGCTTTCTTT	CASSFTANTEAFF
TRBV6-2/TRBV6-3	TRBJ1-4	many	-	TGTGCCAGCAGCCAATCCGGGACGCATGAAAAACTGTTTTTT	CASSQSGTHEKLFF
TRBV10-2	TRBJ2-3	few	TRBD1	TGCGCCAGCAGAGGGGACAGGGCGGCAGATACGCAGTATTTT	CASRGDRAADTQYF
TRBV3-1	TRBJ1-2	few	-	TGTGCCAGCAGCCTCGGAGGCAAGGACTATGGCTACACCTTC	CASSLGGKDYGYTF
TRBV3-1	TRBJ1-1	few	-	TGTGCCAGCAGCCGCCGGGCTCCGGGAGGGAACACTGAAGCTTTCTTT	CASSRRAPGGNTEAFF
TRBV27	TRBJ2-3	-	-	TGTGCCAGCAGTTCGCGGACCTCCGCAGATACGCAGTATTTT	CASSSRTSADTQYF
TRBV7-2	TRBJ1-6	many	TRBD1	TGTGCCAGCAGCTTCGGACAGGGCGTTTCACCCCTCCACTTT	CASSFGQGVSPLHF
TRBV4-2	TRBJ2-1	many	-	TGTGCCAGCAGCCAAGAGGCCTCCTACAATGAGCAGTTCTTC	CASSQEASYNEQFF
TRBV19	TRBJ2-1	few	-	TGTGCCAGTAGTATAGATCGCGTTGGCAGGAAAAATGAGCAGTTCTTC	CASSIDRVGRKNEQFF
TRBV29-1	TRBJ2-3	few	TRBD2	TGCAGCACTAAGGGGGCTAGCGGGGGATCAGATACGCAGTATTTT	CSTKGASGGSDTQYF
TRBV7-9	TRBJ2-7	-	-	TGTGCCAGCAGCCCGATAGGGGCCTACGAGCAGTACTTC	CASSPIGAYEQYF
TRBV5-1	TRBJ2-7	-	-	TGCGCCAGCAGCTTGGAAGTGGAAACTTCCGAGCAGTACTTC	CASSLEVETSEQYF
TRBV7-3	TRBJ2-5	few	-	TGTGCCAGCAGCTTCGGAGTCCCCGGCGGTGGGGAGACCCAGTACTTC	CASSFGVPGGGETQYF
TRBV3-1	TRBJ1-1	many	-	TGTGCCAGCAGCCAAACGGCCGGGACTGAAGCTTTCTTT	CASSQTAGTEAFF
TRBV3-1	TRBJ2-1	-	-	TGTGCCAGCAGCCTAGTACTTAGCTCCTACAATGAGCAGTTCTTC	CASSLVLSSYNEQFF
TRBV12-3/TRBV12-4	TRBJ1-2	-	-	TGTGCCAGCAAAAGTCCGGGGTTGGTGGATGGCTACACCTTC	CASKSPGLVDGYTF
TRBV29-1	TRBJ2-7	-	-	TGCAGCGTTGAAGATCGGAACTACGAGCAGTACTTC	CSVEDRNYEQYF
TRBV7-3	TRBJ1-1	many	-	TGTGCCAGCAGCCCCAGCGGGGGAACCACTGAAGCTTTCTTT	CASSPSGGTTEAFF
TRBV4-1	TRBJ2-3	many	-	TGCGCCAGCAGCCAAGATGAGGCCGTTCGAGATACGCAGTATTTT	CASSQDEAVRDTQYF
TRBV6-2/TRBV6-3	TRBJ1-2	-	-	TGTGCCAGCAGAAAGCGGGGTTTAGATGGCTACACCTTC	CASRKRGLDGYTF
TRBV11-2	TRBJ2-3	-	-	TGTGCCAGCGCACCGGGACCTACGCAGTATTTT	CASAPGPTQYF
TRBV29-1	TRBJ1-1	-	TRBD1	TGCAGCGTTATCTTTACAGGGGTGAACACTGAAGCTTTCTTT	CSVIFTGVNTEAFF
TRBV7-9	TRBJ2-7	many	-	TGTGCCAGCAGCCCATTGGACTCCTACGAGCAGTACTTC	CASSPLDSYEQYF
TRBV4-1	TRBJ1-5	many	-	TGCGCCAGCAGCCAAGTTGGCCGCCAGCCCCAGCATTTT	CASSQVGRQPQHF
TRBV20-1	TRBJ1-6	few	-	TGCAGTGCTAGAGAGGTGGAAGCGGATAATTCACCCCTCCACTTT	CSAREVEADNSPLHF
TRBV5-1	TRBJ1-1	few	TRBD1	TGCGCCAGCGGGGCCAAGGGGGCAACTTCTGAAGCTTTCTTT	CASGAKGATSEAFF
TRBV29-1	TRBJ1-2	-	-	TGCAGCGTTGTAAGCCCGAAGGGCTACACCTTC	CSVVSPKGYTF
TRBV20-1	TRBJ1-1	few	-	TGCAGTGCTAGAATCTTGAACACTGAAGCTTTCTTT	CSARILNTEAFF
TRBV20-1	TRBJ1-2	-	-	TGCAGTGCTAGAGGTCTCGGGGAGAGCTATGGCTACACCTTC	CSARGLGESYGYTF
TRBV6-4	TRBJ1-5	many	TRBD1	TGTGCCAACCTGGACAGGGGGGACAATCAGCCCCAGCATTTT	CANLDRGDNQPQHF
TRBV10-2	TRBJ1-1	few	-	TGCGCCAGCACCGCGGGGGCGAAGGGCACTGAAGCTTTCTTT	CASTAGAKGTEAFF
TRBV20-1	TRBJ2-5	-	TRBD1	TGCAGTGCTAGAGATGAGGGGGCCGGGACGACCCAGTACTTC	CSARDEGAGTTQYF
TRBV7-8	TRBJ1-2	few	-	TGTGCCAGCAGCTTAGCAGGTTCCAGCTATGGCTACACCTTC	CASSLAGSSYGYTF
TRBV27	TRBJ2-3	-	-	TGTGCCAGCAGCCCCATGACCACAGATACGCAGTATTTT	CASSPMTTDTQYF
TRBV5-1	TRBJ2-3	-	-	TGCGCCAGCAGCTTGGACGGCTCTAGCACAGATACGCAGTATTTT	CASSLDGSSTDTQYF
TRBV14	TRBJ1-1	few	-	TGTGCCAGCAGCCAAGACCTTCGTAACACTGAAGCTTTCTTT	CASSQDLRNTEAFF
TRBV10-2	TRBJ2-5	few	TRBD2	TGCGCCAGCAAAATTCCCGGGACTAGCGGGACCTCCAGAGAGACCCAGTACTTC	CASKIPGTSGTSRETQYF